The 8 T cell receptor beta chains in this list originate from one sample, sequenced in a study of cytomegalovirus exposure and HLA in healthy donors. PCR was performed using 60 Vbeta and 13 Jbeta primers. The table came from immunoSEQ multiplex PCR; TCRdb's copy has only in-frame clones and leaves some out. The sample holds 95,000 to 150,000 clones; around three quarters are singletons and the top ten take 3.3%. Sample: PBMCs. Receptors were obtained from a woman in her thirties in good health and CMV-seropositive.

V gene TRBV28 combines with J gene TRBJ1-4, with D hard to call. V was shortened by 4 bases and J by 11 bases, with 11 bases between the two germline ends. Germline assignment: CDR1 MDHEN and CDR2 SYDVKM. The CDR3 spans 12 residues. The CDR3 region has the DNA TGTGCCAGCAGTTCCCCCTTTCCTAAACTGTTTTTT. Amino acids: CASSSPFPKLFF.

This chain joins TRBV28 and TRBJ2-4; D possibly corresponds to TRBD1 (5 bases). Trimming pared 8 bases from V and 1 base from J, leaving 9 bases between. The CDR3 is 13 residues long. Germline values: CDR1 MDHEN, CDR2 SYDVKM. The CDR3, as DNA: TGTGCCAGCCGCAGGGTTGCCAAAAACATTCAGTACTTC. This encodes CASRRVAKNIQYF.

This clone was found once. CDR3 bases: TGTGCCAGCAGCCGCGGGACAGGGGAGGCTAATGAAAAACTGTTTTTT. Translating it yields CASSRGTGEANEKLFF. The chain joins TRBV7-9 to TRBJ1-4; TRBD1 matches 10 bases. The germline V gene encodes CDR1 SEHNR and CDR2 FQNEAQ (reference sequence). After removal of 5 bases from V and 3 bases from J, the junction contained 6 bases not matched to a gene. The CDR3 runs to 16 residues. The entire variable domain, with the rest obtained from reference TRBV7-9 and TRBJ1-4, is as follows: DTGVSQNPRHKITKRGQNVTFRCDPISEHNRLYWYRQTLGQGPEFLTYFQNEAQLEKSRLLSDRFSAERPKGSFSTLEIQRTEQGDSAMYLCASSRGTGEANEKLFFGSGTQLSVL.

This chain joins TRBV9 and TRBJ2-2; D is perhaps TRBD2 (5 bases). This CDR3 spans 14 amino acids. Germline CDR1 SGDLS, CDR2 YYNGEE. Trimming left V 5 bases short and J 4 bases short, with 12 bases between. CDR3 in DNA: TGTGCCAGCAGTGGTGGAGAGGGCACCGGGGAGCTGTTTTTT. Translation: CASSGGEGTGELFF.

V and J are TRBV30 and TRBJ1-6; TRBD1 matches 7 bases. The CDR3 is made up of 15 amino acids. Germline values: CDR1 GTSNPN, CDR2 SVGIG (reference sequence). The V segment lost 5 bases and the J segment 3 bases; nucleotides outside the gene matches: 7. CDR3 amino acids: CAWVRGGGYNSPLHF. In DNA form, the CDR3 reads TGTGCCTGGGTCCGAGGGGGCGGCTATAATTCACCCCTCCACTTT.

V is TRBV11-3 and J is TRBJ2-2; D is ambiguous. The CDR3 sequence is 15 residues long. Trimming shortened V by 5 bases and J by 1 base, and 11 bases separated the two germline ends. CDR1 SGHNT and CDR2 YENEEA come from the germline V gene. CDR3 in DNA: TGTGCCAGCAGCCCCCGTGCAGGGAACACCGGGGAGCTGTTTTTT. It translates to CASSPRAGNTGELFF. Supplemented by reference TRBV11-3 and TRBJ2-2, the full variable domain reads EAGVVQSPRYKIIEKKQPVAFWCNPISGHNTLYWYLQNLGQGPELLIRYENEEAVDDSQLPKDRFSAERLKGVDSTLKIQPAELGDSAVYLCASSPRAGNTGELFFGEGSRLTVL.

V usage is TRBV7-3 and J usage is TRBJ1-3; perhaps TRBD1 as D (6 bases). Germline V gene lookup returns CDR1 SGHTA and CDR2 FQGTGA. Trimming took 3 bases from V and 3 from J, leaving 12 bases between them. This CDR3 has 15 amino acids. The CDR3 nucleotides are TGTGCCAGCAGCTTGGTGGAGGACAGTGGAAACACCATATATTTT. Amino acids: CASSLVEDSGNTIYF.

The gene calls are TRBV5-4 and TRBJ2-4; 9 nucleotides line up with TRBD1. Trimming cost V 3 bases and J 6 bases; bases outside gene matches: 1. This CDR3 has 13 residues. CDR1 and CDR2 (germline): SGHNT, YYREEE (reference sequence). CDR3 nucleotide sequence: TGTGCCAGCAGCTCGGGACAGGGAAACATTCAGTACTTC. Encoded protein: CASSSGQGNIQYF.